The TCR beta chain described here comes from a study of long-term antiretroviral therapy in people with HIV. Each contributor possessed a minimum of one pre-ART and a minimum of two post-ART PBMC samples. The United States was where all participants with HIV were treated. Survey level was the resolution at which the v3.0 immunoSEQ assay ran. The method was immunoSEQ multiplex PCR; TCRdb's version includes in-frame clones alone and lacks a portion of them. The sample holds roughly 29,000 clones; roughly 94% are singletons and the top ten take about 3.1%. CDR1 is SGHAT and CDR2 is FQNNGV in the germline V gene. The CDR3 is 15 amino acids. The J segment lost 2 bases and the V segment lost 5 bases, leaving 7 bases of the junction unmatched. To note about this clone: The target antigen is unknown.

Study results and caveats: Within the repertoire, clones expanded before ART were dominant at all time points. Blood in the study was drawn between about 2004 and 2017, possibly under older ART regimens, which may be less effective than current ones.

The V and J genes are TRBV11-2 and TRBJ2-3; the match to TRBD1 covers 7 bases. The receptor comes from a man aged 50-60 years with HIV. Sequenced here: unsorted PBMCs, sampled 5.3 years after starting antiretroviral therapy. The CDR3 bases are TGTGCCAGCAGCCCAGGGACAGCTGTCACAGATACGCAGTATTTT. This translates into CASSPGTAVTDTQYF.